Below are 20 T cell receptor beta chains sequenced from a single sample in a study of shared clonotypes between healthy human individuals. Assay used: immunoSEQ multiplex PCR; TCRdb lists only in-frame clones, some missing. Among about a million clones listed, roughly 80% were seen once. Material for sequencing was memory CD4+ T cells from PBMCs. The subset denotes: CD45RA-negative fraction. The receptors stem from a man between 18 and 35 years old in good health. Some clones in this sample may be carry-over from other donors' samples.

This clone was found many times. The V call is TRBV7-2, the J call TRBJ1-4; D not resolved. Germline V gene lookup returns CDR1 SGHTA and CDR2 FQGNSA. This CDR3 is 13 amino acids long. V was clipped by 0 bases and J by 4 bases, with 3 bases between them. The CDR3 DNA sequence: TGTGCCAGCAGCTTAGCCCGTAATGAAAAACTGTTTTTT. It encodes CASSLARNEKLFF.

This clone showed up just once. This chain joins TRBV20-1 and TRBJ2-7, with D unresolved. Germline V lookup: CDR1 DFQATT, CDR2 SNEGSKA (reference sequence). Trimming removed 3 bases from V and 2 bases from J, with 5 bases in between. The CDR3 is 11 amino acids. The CDR3: CSASGTYEQYF. The CDR3 nucleotides are TGCAGTGCTAGCGGAACCTACGAGCAGTACTTC.

The rearrangement uses TRBV5-1 and TRBJ2-1; D remains ambiguous. This CDR3 is 16 amino acids long. The V end lost 0 bases, the J end lost 0 bases, and 10 bases lay between the germline ends. The germline V gene has CDR1 SGHRS and CDR2 YFSETQ. In DNA, the CDR3 is TGCGCCAGCAGCTTGGCGGGCAGAAGCTCCTACAATGAGCAGTTCTTC. Translation: CASSLAGRSSYNEQFF.

V usage is TRBV30 and J usage is TRBJ1-1; D uncertain. V was clipped by 0 bases and J by 3 bases, with 11 bases between them. Germline V gene data show CDR1 as GTSNPN and CDR2 as SVGIG (reference sequence). The CDR3 loop spans 14 amino acids. CDR3 nucleotides: TGTGCCTGGAGTGTGGGCAGCGCTTACACTGAAGCTTTCTTT. Residues: CAWSVGSAYTEAFF.

The chain employs TRBV2 and TRBJ2-7; TRBD1 matches at 9 bases. Unmatched junction bases numbered 7, after V lost 4 bases and J lost 3 bases. The CDR3 length is 15 residues. CDR1 and CDR2 (germline): SNHLY, FYNNEI. Here the CDR3 DNA reads TGTGCCAGCAGTGCACAACAGGGGGCCCACTACGAGCAGTACTTC. This encodes CASSAQQGAHYEQYF. Combining the CDR3 with reference TRBV2 and TRBJ2-7 gives the whole variable domain EPEVTQTPSHQVTQMGQEVILRCVPISNHLYFYWYRQILGQKVEFLVSFYNNEISEKSEIFDDQFSVERPDGSNFTLKIRSTKLEDSAMYFCASSAQQGAHYEQYFGPGTRLTVT.

The V call is TRBV7-9, the J call TRBJ2-1; D might be TRBD2 (5 bases). The CDR3 loop spans 13 amino acids. Germline V gene lookup returns CDR1 SEHNR and CDR2 FQNEAQ (reference sequence). Trimming left V 5 bases short and J 11 bases short, with 16 bases between. CDR3 protein: CASSPRGPQQQFF. The CDR3, as DNA: TGTGCCAGCAGCCCCAGAGGGCCTCAGCAGCAGTTCTTC.

The V call is TRBV6-1, the J call TRBJ2-7; no clear D. Germline CDR1 is MNHNS and CDR2 is SASEGT. Trimming took off 7 bases at V and 1 base at J, with 14 bases between the two ends. There are 14 residues in the CDR3. The CDR3 DNA sequence: TGTGCCAGCAACCCTCTTCTTGCGTCCTACGAGCAGTACTTC. Its translation is CASNPLLASYEQYF.

The chain joins TRBV2 to TRBJ1-4; 7 nucleotides agree with TRBD1. V trimming: 0 bases; J trimming: 5 bases; junction bases outside the gene matches: 3. This CDR3 contains 15 residues. Germline V lookup: CDR1 SNHLY, CDR2 FYNNEI. This CDR3 reads CASSEAWTGNEKLFF. The CDR3 bases are TGTGCCAGCAGTGAAGCCTGGACAGGAAATGAAAAACTGTTTTTT.

The chain links TRBV10-3 to TRBJ2-3, with 12 bases that match TRBD2. Trimming removed 4 bases from V and 3 bases from J; junction bases left unmatched: 5. Germline CDR1 and CDR2: ENHRY and SYGVKD. This CDR3 comprises 16 residues. The CDR3 coding sequence is TGTGCCATCAGTGGACTAGCGGGAGCGCTGACAGATACGCAGTATTTT. Residues: CAISGLAGALTDTQYF.

The rearrangement links TRBV29-1 to TRBJ1-2; 8 bases map to TRBD1. Trimming cost V 6 bases and J 4 bases; bases outside gene matches: 7. Germline assignment: CDR1 SQVTM and CDR2 ANQGSEA. The CDR3 consists of 13 residues. CDR3 in amino acids: CSVQGAVGYGYTF. The CDR3 nucleotides are TGCAGCGTCCAGGGGGCGGTTGGCTATGGCTACACCTTC.

J is TRBJ1-5 and V is TRBV7-2; 7 bases match TRBD1. The V and J ends lost 5 bases and 7 bases, in that order; junction bases with no gene match: 5. Germline values: CDR1 SGHTA, CDR2 FQGNSA. The CDR3 consists of 13 residues. CDR3 amino acids: CASSRNRGQPQHF. The DNA of the CDR3 is TGTGCCAGCAGCAGAAACAGGGGACAGCCCCAGCATTTT.

The genes are TRBV7-6 and TRBJ2-7; D perhaps matches TRBD2 (6 bases). The V gene's germline CDR1 is SGHVS and CDR2 FNYEAQ. With 7 bases removed from V and 3 bases from J, the gap between germline ends came to 16 bases. The CDR3 sequence is 14 residues long. CDR3 in amino acids: CASIPQEGNYEQYF. The CDR3 DNA follows: TGTGCCAGCATCCCCCAGGAGGGAAACTACGAGCAGTACTTC.

In its sample, this clone was seen once. The chain employs TRBV5-4 and TRBJ2-2, with 8 bases that match TRBD1. V trimming: 0 bases; J trimming: 1 base; junction bases outside the gene matches: 5. The CDR3 loop spans 17 amino acids. CDR1 is SGHNT, CDR2 YYREEE, per germline (reference sequence). DNA of the CDR3: TGTGCCAGCAGCTTGGGTCCGGGGACAGGGAACACCGGGGAGCTGTTTTTT. Protein product: CASSLGPGTGNTGELFF.

The table lists this clone with a few counts. This chain links TRBV7-9 with TRBJ1-2; 10 bases line up with TRBD1. The CDR3 length is 15 residues. Germline V gene lookup returns CDR1 SEHNR and CDR2 FQNEAQ (reference sequence). J was trimmed by 7 bases and V by 3 bases; bases with no gene match: 8. CDR3 coding DNA: TGTGCCAGCAGCTTGGGGACAGGGGACATCGGTGGCTACACCTTC. Its translation: CASSLGTGDIGGYTF.

The chain has TRBV5-6 and TRBJ2-7, with D maybe TRBD2 (5 bases). The CDR3 covers 13 residues. V was trimmed by 3 bases and J by 6 bases, leaving 13 bases between them. Germline V gives CDR1 SGHDT, CDR2 YYEEEE. CDR3 bases: TGTGCCAGCAGCTCGAGGCGCGGAGGCGAGCAGTACTTC. Protein sequence: CASSSRRGGEQYF.

The chain couples TRBV6-1 to TRBJ2-3, with D unresolved. Trimming left V 6 bases short and J 0 bases short, with 10 bases between. The CDR3 length is 14 residues. Germline CDR1 and CDR2: MNHNS and SASEGT. The CDR3 DNA is TGTGCCAGCAGGGATTACTATAGCACAGATACGCAGTATTTT. Translated: CASRDYYSTDTQYF.

This rearrangement joins TRBV29-1 to TRBJ2-7, with a weak D call TRBD1 (5 bases). The V end was cut by 4 bases, the J end by 4 bases, with 14 bases between. CDR3 length equals 13 residues. CDR1 and CDR2 from the germline V gene are SQVTM and ANQGSEA. The CDR3 loop reads CSVGARGKYEQYF. CDR3 in DNA: TGCAGCGTTGGGGCTAGGGGAAAGTACGAGCAGTACTTC.

The chain links TRBV6-1 to TRBJ1-5; D is possibly TRBD1 (5 bases). The CDR3 covers 13 residues. Germline V gives CDR1 MNHNS, CDR2 SASEGT. Trimming cost V 5 bases and J 4 bases, with 9 bases left between them. The CDR3 here is CASSLAGNQPQHF. DNA for the CDR3: TGTGCCAGCAGTCTGGCAGGGAATCAGCCCCAGCATTTT.

The chain joins TRBV5-8 to TRBJ1-2; D is unclear. The CDR3 sequence is 11 residues long. From germline, CDR1 is SGHTS and CDR2 YDEGEE. The V end lost 1 base, the J end lost 14 bases, and 12 bases lay between the germline ends. The CDR3 bases are TGTGCCAGCAGCTTGCTGGAAAGTACTACCTTC. As protein: CASSLLESTTF.

V gene TRBV2 combines with J gene TRBJ2-2; perhaps TRBD1 as D (6 bases). Per the germline V gene, CDR1 is SNHLY and CDR2 is FYNNEI. The length of the CDR3 is 15 residues. Trimming pared 3 bases from V and 2 bases from J, leaving 10 bases between. CDR3 DNA: TGTGCCAGCAGTGATGGCAGGGGCAACACCGGGGAGCTGTTTTTT. Amino acid sequence: CASSDGRGNTGELFF. The full variable domain, completed using reference TRBV2 and TRBJ2-2, is EPEVTQTPSHQVTQMGQEVILRCVPISNHLYFYWYRQILGQKVEFLVSFYNNEISEKSEIFDDQFSVERPDGSNFTLKIRSTKLEDSAMYFCASSDGRGNTGELFFGEGSRLTVL.